This T cell receptor beta chain was sequenced in a study of sequential checkpoint blockade in melanoma (dated by TCRdb to the late 2010s). Turning to the overall study: Patients were randomized 1:1 to first-line nivolumab followed by ipilimumab (arm A) or ipilimumab followed by nivolumab (arm B). Maintenance nivolumab was given following each of the two trial sequences. In roughly 85% of the matched pre- and post-treatment tumor biopsy pairs, both biopsies came from the same lesion. DNA from 75 to 100 melanoma tumor samples collected before treatment underwent TCRbeta immunosequencing. For some 22 patients, matched tumor biopsies were taken both before treatment and at week 13, after single-agent nivolumab (arm A) or ipilimumab (arm B).

Sample treatment or condition, as interpreted from the label and publication: randomized to nivolumab then ipilimumab (arm A) or the reverse (arm B). None of the patients in the trial had previously been given DNA-damaging chemotherapy. Samples came from patients with melanoma in CheckMate 064, a randomized, open-label phase II trial of sequential checkpoint blockade. Tumor TCR sequencing used genomic DNA from formalin-fixed paraffin-embedded (FFPE) tissue samples. About this clone: Its antigen is unknown. No much larger clone exists at a distance of one base, and base qualities are not known.

What the work shows at the level of the full study, not this receptor alone: In the nivolumab-first arm (arm A), an association was found between pretreatment tumor TIL clonality and response (P = .04). Patients with increases in tumor T-cell fraction and clonality by week 13 were approximately 30 times more likely to achieve clinical benefit. Within-arm analyses of tumor T-cell fraction were constrained by small sample sizes and reduced statistical power. Larger, independent patient cohorts are needed to validate the response-prediction model that combines TCR metrics and mutation burden. Tumor T-cell fraction and clonality were correlated with PD-L1 staining and CD8+ T-cell counts, but not with mutational load.

The immunoSEQ Assay was used to immunosequence TCRbeta CDR3 regions from genomic DNA. Prior to high-throughput sequencing, genomic DNA was amplified by bias-controlled multiplex PCR. The study's own analysis went as follows. To quantify the absolute abundance of each unique TCRbeta CDR3 region, the sequences were collapsed and filtered. Clonality, defined as 1 minus Pielou's evenness, was calculated using productive rearrangements only. Tumor T-cell fraction was calculated by normalizing TCRbeta template counts to the amount of usable DNA, which was estimated from several housekeeping genes. Clones with significantly greater frequencies in on-treatment versus baseline samples were identified using a previously published method. Entries here come from immuneACCESS through TCRdb and include only in-frame sequences with V and J called. Some clones fail to appear in such tables; in the studies checked, an unresolved V gene covers under half of the shortfall, and the cause of the remainder is unknown. That table furnishes V, J and clone size, whereas the DNA furnished D and trimming. This sample is represented by more than 4,000 clones; 34% of them were singletons. Clones ranked in the top ten supply 9.5% to 15% of the sample.

The source material was tumor tissue (inferred from file names), sampled from a patient given nivolumab and ipilimumab in sequence. The sequence derives from a human donor with melanoma.

CDR3 region: CAWSAGMPAGYTF. The DNA sequence is as follows: TGTGCCTGGAGTGCAGGGATGCCTGCTGGCTACACCTTC. The rearranged chain carries TRBV30 and TRBJ1-2; matching of 5 bases hints at TRBD1 as the D gene. CDR1 and CDR2 are read off the germline V gene (reference sequence) as GTSNPN and SVGIG. Measured from the cysteine to the phenylalanine, the CDR3 is 13 residues long. Here the CDR3 DNA is all that survives: 39 bases in frame from base 1. A distance of 13 bases separates the germline ends of V and J, which lose 1 base and 7 bases respectively.